The entry below describes one T cell receptor beta chain. Its antigen is unknown. The V gene lost 4 bases and the J gene lost 6 bases, with 21 bases spanning the gap. CDR1 and CDR2 from the germline V gene are MDHEN and SYDVKM. This CDR3 has 16 residues. The record originates from a study of OX40 agonist ivuxolimab in advanced cancers. Whole-study results and caveats: The study found among the lowest clonal expansion in partial responders at 0.1-3.0 mg/kg.

Profiling relied on immunoSEQ multiplex PCR, and the TCRdb table lists in-frame clones only, not all of them. Seen here are about 18,000 clones, roughly 78% observed once, and the top ten hold roughly 26%. The sequence was obtained from an adult with an advanced solid tumor such as melanoma, head and neck, liver or kidney cancer. This chain connects TRBV28 to TRBJ1-2; TRBD1 is a possible D gene (6 bases). Sequenced here: CD4+ or CD8+ T cells sorted from blood, sampled in a trial of the OX40 agonist ivuxolimab. CDR3 residues: CASSSLLQGGIDGYTF. The CDR3 DNA sequence: TGTGCCAGCAGTTCCCTGTTGCAAGGGGGGATCGATGGCTACACCTTC.